Listed below are T cell receptor beta chains from one sample, sequenced in a study of OX40 agonist ivuxolimab in advanced cancers. The protocol was immunoSEQ multiplex PCR, while the TCRdb copy is restricted to in-frame clones and leaves out a portion. The table includes 6,000 to 8,000 clones, 94% detected once. Sequences were derived from CD4+ or CD8+ T cells sorted from blood, sampled in a trial of the OX40 agonist ivuxolimab. The receptors derive from an adult with an advanced solid tumor such as melanoma, head and neck, liver or kidney cancer. The CDR3 runs from the conserved cysteine through the conserved F or W. Fields, in order: D gene, clone size, V gene, J gene, CDR3 DNA, CDR3 protein. The D gene is left open where the match is weak. Clone size, where shown, is once, few, many, or a class for clones that have expanded.

TRBD1	.	TRBV5-1	TRBJ1-6	TGCGCCAGCAGCTTTGGGACAGGTTTCGGGCTAAATTCACCCCTCCACTTT	CASSFGTGFGLNSPLHF
.	.	TRBV27	TRBJ2-1	TGTGCCAGCAGAGGGCCGAACAATGAGCAGTTCTTC	CASRGPNNEQFF
.	.	TRBV6-5	TRBJ2-3	TGTGCCAGCAGAGACCTGGGGACGAGCACAGATACGCAGTATTTT	CASRDLGTSTDTQYF
TRBD1	.	TRBV5-8	TRBJ2-1	TGTGCCAGCAGTAAGGGACAGAGCCCCAATGAGCAGTTCTTC	CASSKGQSPNEQFF
TRBD2	.	TRBV4-1	TRBJ2-5	TGCGCCAGCAGCCAAGTCGGGGGGAACGGAACCCAGTACTTC	CASSQVGGNGTQYF
.	.	TRBV7-9	TRBJ2-5	TGTGCCAGCAGCTTCGGAATTGGGGGCCAAGAGACCCAGTACTTC	CASSFGIGGQETQYF
.	.	TRBV7-9	TRBJ2-7	TGTGCCAGCAGCTTCTCGGCGACAGTAGAGTACGAGCAGTACTTC	CASSFSATVEYEQYF
TRBD2	once	TRBV29-1	TRBJ2-3	TGCAGCGTCCTAGCGGGAGGTCGCACAGATACGCAGTATTTT	CSVLAGGRTDTQYF
.	once	TRBV5-4	TRBJ2-2	TGTGCCAGCAGCCTCCAGTCCGTTCTTACCGGGGAGCTGTTTTTT	CASSLQSVLTGELFF
TRBD2	.	TRBV9	TRBJ2-7	TGTGCCAGCAGCCCCGGGGGGGGGAACTACGAGCAGTACTTC	CASSPGGGNYEQYF
.	.	TRBV5-1	TRBJ2-6	TGCGCCAGCAGCTCCGGGCCTGTCTCGGGGGCCAACGTCCTGACTTTC	CASSSGPVSGANVLTF
.	once	TRBV19	TRBJ2-1	TGTGCCAGTAGGACTACCATTCTGCCCTACAATGAGCAGTTCTTC	CASRTTILPYNEQFF
TRBD1	.	TRBV9	TRBJ1-3	TGTGCCAGCAGCCCGCAGACAGGGATCTCTGGAAACACCATATATTTT	CASSPQTGISGNTIYF
.	.	TRBV5-1	TRBJ2-3	TGCGCCAGCAGCCCGGAGGAGGTCACAGATACGCAGTATTTT	CASSPEEVTDTQYF
TRBD2	.	TRBV7-6	TRBJ2-3	TGTGCCAGCAGCCGATGGACTAGCGGAGCTAGCACAGATACGCAGTATTTT	CASSRWTSGASTDTQYF
.	.	TRBV15	TRBJ2-3	TGTGCCACCAGCAGAGATCAAGGAGCTGATACGCAGTATTTT	CATSRDQGADTQYF
.	.	TRBV18	TRBJ1-5	TGTGCCAGCTCCGCCGGGGCAGGGCGCAATCAGCCCCAGCATTTT	CASSAGAGRNQPQHF
.	.	TRBV5-4	TRBJ2-7	TGTGCCAGCAGCTTGGTAGTCGCCCGTAGCTCCTACGAGCAGTACTTC	CASSLVVARSSYEQYF
TRBD2	once	TRBV27	TRBJ2-7	TGTGCCAGCAGCCGTAGCGGGGGGAGCTCCTACGAGCAGTACTTC	CASSRSGGSSYEQYF
TRBD1	.	TRBV5-1	TRBJ1-1	TGCGCCAGCAGCCTTGGGACAGGGGATACTGAAGCTTTCTTT	CASSLGTGDTEAFF
TRBD1	.	TRBV7-4	TRBJ2-7	TGTGCCAGCAGCAGAAGGGGGCAGGGGAACTACGAGCAGTACTTC	CASSRRGQGNYEQYF
.	.	TRBV7-9	TRBJ2-7	TGTGCCAGCAGCTTATCGTTGGGAAACGAGCAGTACTTC	CASSLSLGNEQYF
TRBD1	.	TRBV28	TRBJ2-3	TGTGCCAGCAAAGGGGGGACAGGGCTATCAGATACGCAGTATTTT	CASKGGTGLSDTQYF
.	.	TRBV11-2	TRBJ1-4	TGTGCCAGCAGCCCTAGTCGGGGGTTTGCAACTAATGAAAAACTGTTTTTT	CASSPSRGFATNEKLFF